Included here is one TCR beta chain sequence, with context. Trimming stripped 2 bases from V and 3 bases from J, with 17 bases between. This CDR3 is 16 amino acids long. Germline-derived CDR1 and CDR2 are SGHVS and FNYEAQ. The data were taken from a study of blood T cell repertoires in COVID-19. Study information: In each case, the material was cDNA or gDNA derived from T cells, B-cell-depleted T cells, or PBMCs.

In the study's own analysis: Using reference gene primer amplification, nucleated cell counts were estimated. Repertoires were generated with immunoSEQ multiplex PCR, while TCRdb's copy carries only in-frame clones and drops some. The DNA gave D and trimming, while V, J and clone size come from that table. The sample lists roughly 300,000 clones, more than 80% occurring once. This sequence originates from a man between 18 and 35 years old who had recovered from COVID-19. The source material was peripheral blood. The J gene is TRBJ2-7, the V gene TRBV7-6, with a possible D match to TRBD1 (6 bases). CDR3 region: CASSLPPGHPHYEQYF. The CDR3 DNA follows: TGTGCCAGCAGCTTACCGCCGGGACACCCACACTACGAGCAGTACTTC.